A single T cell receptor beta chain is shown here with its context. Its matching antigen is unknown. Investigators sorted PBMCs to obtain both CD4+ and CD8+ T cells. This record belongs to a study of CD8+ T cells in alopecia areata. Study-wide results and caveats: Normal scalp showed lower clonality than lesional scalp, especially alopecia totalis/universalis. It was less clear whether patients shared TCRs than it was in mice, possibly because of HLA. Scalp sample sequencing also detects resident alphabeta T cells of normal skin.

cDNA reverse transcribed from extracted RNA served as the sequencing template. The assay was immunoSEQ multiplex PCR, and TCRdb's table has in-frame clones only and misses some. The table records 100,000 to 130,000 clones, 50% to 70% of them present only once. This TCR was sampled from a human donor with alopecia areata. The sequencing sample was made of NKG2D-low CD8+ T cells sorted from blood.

CDR3 DNA sequence: TGCGCCAGCAGCCAAGCCCCGGGGGTCGACTATGGCTACACCTTC. Translation: CASSQAPGVDYGYTF. This chain links TRBV4-1 with TRBJ1-2, with D tentatively TRBD1 (5 bases). V lost 1 base to trimming and J lost 3 bases, with 12 bases between them. Germline lookup yields CDR1 MGHRA and CDR2 YSYEKL. This CDR3 contains 15 residues.